This T cell receptor (beta chain) originates from a study of sequential checkpoint blockade in melanoma. Turning to the study itself: First-line arms were nivolumab then ipilimumab, or the reverse, randomized 1:1.

Sample treatment: randomized to nivolumab then ipilimumab (arm A) or the reverse (arm B). DNA-damaging chemotherapy had not been given to any patient beforehand. This CDR3 contains 18 residues. Trimming removed 1 base from V and 6 bases from J, with 23 bases in between. Germline V gene data show CDR1 as SGHVS and CDR2 as FNYEAQ. Data came from immunoSEQ multiplex PCR; TCRdb stores just in-frame clones and leaves some out. The data contain roughly 13,000 clones, approximately 52% of them singletons. Sequenced material: CD8+ T cells sorted from blood (inferred from file names), taken from a patient given nivolumab and ipilimumab in sequence. The rearrangement joins TRBV7-6 to TRBJ2-3, with D possibly TRBD2 on 5 matching bases. The source is a human donor with melanoma. This chain's CDR3 is CASSLGPGKTALMDTQYF. CDR3 sequence (DNA): TGTGCCAGCAGCTTAGGTCCCGGGAAGACTGCGTTGATGGATACGCAGTATTTT.